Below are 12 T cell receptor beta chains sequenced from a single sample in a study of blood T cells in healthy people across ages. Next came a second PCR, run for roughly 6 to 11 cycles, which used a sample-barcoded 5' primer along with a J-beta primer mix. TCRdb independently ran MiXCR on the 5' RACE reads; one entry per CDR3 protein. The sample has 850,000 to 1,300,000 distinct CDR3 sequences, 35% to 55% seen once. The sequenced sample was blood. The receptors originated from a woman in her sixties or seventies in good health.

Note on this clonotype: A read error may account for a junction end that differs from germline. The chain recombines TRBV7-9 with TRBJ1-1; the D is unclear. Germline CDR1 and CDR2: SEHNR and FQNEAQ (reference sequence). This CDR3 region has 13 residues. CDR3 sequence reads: CATSLTGGTEAFF. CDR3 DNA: TGTGCCACCAGCTTAACGGGCGGCACTGAAGCTTTCTTT.

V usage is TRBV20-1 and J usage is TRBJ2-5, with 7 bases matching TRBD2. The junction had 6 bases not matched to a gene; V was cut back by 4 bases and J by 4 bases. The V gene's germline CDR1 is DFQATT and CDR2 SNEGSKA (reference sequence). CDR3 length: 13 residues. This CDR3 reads CSATRLARETQYF. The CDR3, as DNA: TGCAGTGCTACTAGACTAGCTCGAGAGACCCAGTACTTC.

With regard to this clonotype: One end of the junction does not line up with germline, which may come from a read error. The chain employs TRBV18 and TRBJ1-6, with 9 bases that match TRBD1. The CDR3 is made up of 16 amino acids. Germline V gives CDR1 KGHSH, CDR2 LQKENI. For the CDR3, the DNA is TGTGTCAGCTCACCAAAGGGGACAGGGTCGCATTCACCCCTCCACTTT. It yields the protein CVSSPKGTGSHSPLHF. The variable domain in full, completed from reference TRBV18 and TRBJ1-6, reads NAGVMQNPRHLVRRRGQEARLRCSPMKGHSHVYWYRQLPEEGLKFMVYLQKENIIDESGMPKERFSAEFPKEGPSILRIQQVVRGDSAAYFCVSSPKGTGSHSPLHFGNGTRLTVT.

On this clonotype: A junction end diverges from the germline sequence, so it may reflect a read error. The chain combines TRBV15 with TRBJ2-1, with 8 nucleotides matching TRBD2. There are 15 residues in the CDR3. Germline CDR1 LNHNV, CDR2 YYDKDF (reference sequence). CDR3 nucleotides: TGTGCCACCAGCAGAAAGACTAGCGCTTACAATGAGCAGTTCTTT. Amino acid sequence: CATSRKTSAYNEQFF.

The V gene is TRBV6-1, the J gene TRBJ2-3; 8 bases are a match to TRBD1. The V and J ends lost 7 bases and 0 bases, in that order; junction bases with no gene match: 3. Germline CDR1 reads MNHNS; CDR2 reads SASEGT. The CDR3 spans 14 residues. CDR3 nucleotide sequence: TGTGCCAGCAAGAGGACAGGGAGCACAGATACGCAGTATTTT. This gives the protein CASKRTGSTDTQYF.

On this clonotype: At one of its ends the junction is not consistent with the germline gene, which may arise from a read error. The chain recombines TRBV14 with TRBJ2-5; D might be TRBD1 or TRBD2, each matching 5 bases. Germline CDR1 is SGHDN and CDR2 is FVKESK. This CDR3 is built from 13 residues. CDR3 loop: CTSRGTSDWTQYF. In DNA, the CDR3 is TGTACCAGCAGAGGGACCTCCGATTGGACCCAGTACTTC.

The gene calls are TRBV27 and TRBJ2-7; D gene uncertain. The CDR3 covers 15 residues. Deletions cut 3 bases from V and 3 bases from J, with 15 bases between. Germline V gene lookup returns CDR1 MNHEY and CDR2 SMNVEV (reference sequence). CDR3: CASSFIGGIGYEQYF. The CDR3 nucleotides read TGTGCCAGCAGTTTTATCGGCGGTATCGGCTACGAGCAGTACTTC.

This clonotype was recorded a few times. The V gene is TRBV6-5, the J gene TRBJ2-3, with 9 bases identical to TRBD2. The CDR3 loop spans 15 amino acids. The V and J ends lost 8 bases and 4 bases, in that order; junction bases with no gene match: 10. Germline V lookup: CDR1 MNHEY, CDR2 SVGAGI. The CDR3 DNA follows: TGTGCCAGCCGAAAGGGACTAGCTTTCGCAGATACGCAGTATTTT. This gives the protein CASRKGLAFADTQYF.

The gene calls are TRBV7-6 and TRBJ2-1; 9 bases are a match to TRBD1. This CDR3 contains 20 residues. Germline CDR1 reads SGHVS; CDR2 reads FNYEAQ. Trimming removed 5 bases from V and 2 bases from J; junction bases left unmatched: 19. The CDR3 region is CASSVRPRVGGDRAYNEQFF. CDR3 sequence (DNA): TGTGCCAGCAGCGTCCGACCGCGTGTTGGGGGGGACAGGGCCTACAATGAGCAGTTCTTC.

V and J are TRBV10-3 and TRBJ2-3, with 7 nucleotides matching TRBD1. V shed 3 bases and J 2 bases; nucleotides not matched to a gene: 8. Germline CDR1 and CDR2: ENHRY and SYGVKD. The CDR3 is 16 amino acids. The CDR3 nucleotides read TGTGCCATCAGTGACATTGGGGACAGCCACACAGATACGCAGTATTTT. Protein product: CAISDIGDSHTDTQYF.

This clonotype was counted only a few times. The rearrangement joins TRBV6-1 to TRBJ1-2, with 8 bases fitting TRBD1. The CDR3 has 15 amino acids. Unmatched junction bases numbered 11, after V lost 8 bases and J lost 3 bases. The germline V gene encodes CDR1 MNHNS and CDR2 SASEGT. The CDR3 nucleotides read TGTGCCAGCGGTCCCCGGGACAGGCAACACTATGGCTACACCTTC. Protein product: CASGPRDRQHYGYTF.

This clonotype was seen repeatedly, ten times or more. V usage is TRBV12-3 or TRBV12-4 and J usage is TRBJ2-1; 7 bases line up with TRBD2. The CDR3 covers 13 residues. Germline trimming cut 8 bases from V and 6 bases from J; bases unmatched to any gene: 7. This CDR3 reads CASRLAGANEQFF. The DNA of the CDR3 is TGTGCCAGCCGACTAGCTGGGGCCAATGAGCAGTTCTTC.